This T cell receptor beta chain is drawn from a study of T cell clusters in autoimmune cytopenias. Study-level background: TRB sequencing had a median approximately 53,000 reads and approximately 2,500 distinct clonotypes per sample.

Comment on this clonotype: Its matching antigen is unknown.

Study results and limitations: The cluster-lack signature was not seen for secondary cytopenia versus chronic lymphocytic leukemia.

The CDR3 spans 14 residues. Multiplex touch-down PCR amplified TRB using TRB-A and TRB-B pools in one tube. TCRdb re-analyzed the multiplex PCR reads; it lists each CDR3 protein once, without DNA. This table lists approximately 8,000 distinct CDR3 sequences. TRB amplification used roughly 250 ng of peripheral blood genomic DNA. The chain recombines TRBV12-3 or TRBV12-4 with TRBJ2-1. The sample taken for sequencing was peripheral blood. The clonotype originates from a human donor with an autoimmune cytopenia or autoimmune hepatitis (not recorded which). The CDR3: CASSLPPHYNEQFF.